Shown below are 10 T cell receptor beta chains from a single sample sequenced in a study of CD8 T cells in Susac syndrome. An amount of RNA that ranged from roughly 0.5 to 1 ug was reverse transcribed with random hexamers. From the immunoSEQ multiplex PCR reads, TCRdb called clonotypes with MiXCR, one entry per CDR3 protein. The top ten clones hold roughly 0.21% of a sample with approximately 300,000 distinct CDR3 sequences, roughly 85% of them seen once. The sample comprised CD8+ T cells from PBMCs. These receptors originate from a human donor with multiple sclerosis.

The chain couples TRBV2 to TRBJ2-1; D unclear. Germline V gene data show CDR1 as SNHLY and CDR2 as FYNNEI. The CDR3 is 16 residues long. The germline V and J ends were trimmed by 3 bases and 0 bases, with 12 bases remaining between them. CDR3 region: CASSEFAYSSYNEQFF. The CDR3 coding sequence is TGTGCCAGCAGTGAGTTCGCCTACAGCTCCTACAATGAGCAGTTCTTC.

The chain recombines TRBV4-3 with TRBJ2-3; maybe TRBD2 (6 bases). Germline CDR1 and CDR2: LGHNA and YSLEER. This CDR3 region has 15 residues. V lost 4 bases and J 4 bases, leaving 15 bases between the germline ends. The CDR3, as DNA: TGCGCCAGCAGCCGGTTAACGGGAGTCCCAGATACGCAGTATTTT. Protein: CASSRLTGVPDTQYF.

CDR3: CASSGTGGQGESGANVLTF. The CDR3 bases are TGTGCCAGCAGTGGGACCGGAGGACAGGGGGAATCTGGGGCCAACGTCCTGACTTTC. The gene calls are TRBV12-3 or TRBV12-4 and TRBJ2-6; 10 bases agree with TRBD1. J was trimmed by 1 base and V by 5 bases; bases with no gene match: 11. This CDR3 has 19 residues.

This chain joins TRBV19 and TRBJ2-1; 11 bases map to TRBD2. The CDR3 is 17 residues long. The germline V gene has CDR1 LNHDA and CDR2 SQIVND (reference sequence). The V gene end was trimmed by 4 bases and the J gene end by 6 bases; junction bases not matched to a gene: 11. The CDR3, as DNA: TGTGCCAGTAGTAACGAAATAGCGGGAGGGCCGGCCAATGAGCAGTTCTTC. Translating gives CASSNEIAGGPANEQFF.

Written as DNA, the CDR3 is TGTGCCAGCAGCGCCTGGGGGAGCTCCTACAATGAGCAGTTCTTC. Protein sequence: CASSAWGSSYNEQFF. The chain is built from TRBV9 and TRBJ2-1, with D perhaps being TRBD1 or TRBD2 (5 bases each). V lost 3 bases and J 0 bases, leaving 10 bases between the germline ends. Germline values: CDR1 SGDLS, CDR2 YYNGEE. The CDR3 consists of 15 residues.

This clonotype appeared once. The chain links TRBV28 to TRBJ2-2, with TRBD2 matching 7 bases. The germline V gene has CDR1 MDHEN and CDR2 SYDVKM. With 3 bases clipped from V and 4 bases from J, the junction kept 8 bases outside the gene matches. CDR3 length: 16 residues. The CDR3 loop is CASSFSPSGFTGELFF. In DNA, the CDR3 is TGTGCCAGCAGTTTTTCCCCTAGCGGATTCACCGGGGAGCTGTTTTTT. The full variable domain, rest sourced from reference TRBV28 and TRBJ2-2, is DVKVTQSSRYLVKRTGEKVFLECVQDMDHENMFWYRQDPGLGLRLIYFSYDVKMKEKGDIPEGYSVSREKKERFSLILESASTNQTSMYLCASSFSPSGFTGELFFGEGSRLTVL.

The chain recombines TRBV4-3 with TRBJ2-6; perhaps TRBD1 as D (5 bases). V was shortened by 1 base and J by 0 bases, with 16 bases between the two germline ends. CDR3 length: 19 amino acids. Germline V gene lookup returns CDR1 LGHNA and CDR2 YSLEER. The CDR3 DNA sequence: TGCGCCAGCAGCCAAGTTGTGATAGGGGTGGACTCTGGGGCCAACGTCCTGACTTTC. Protein sequence: CASSQVVIGVDSGANVLTF.

CDR3 region: CASSYSTSGSMDEQYF. The CDR3 DNA sequence: TGTGCCAGCAGTTACTCGACTAGCGGGAGTATGGACGAGCAGTACTTC. The chain has TRBV6-2 or TRBV6-3 and TRBJ2-7, with 12 bases matching TRBD2. This CDR3 has 16 residues. Looked up from germline, CDR1 is MNHEY and CDR2 is SVGEGT. The V gene end was trimmed by 0 bases and the J gene end by 5 bases; junction bases not matched to a gene: 5.

The chain couples TRBV27 to TRBJ2-7; tentatively, D is TRBD1 (5 bases). Deletions cut 3 bases from V and 0 bases from J, with 15 bases between. The germline CDR1 and CDR2 sequences are MNHEY and SMNVEV (reference sequence). The CDR3 runs 16 residues. The CDR3 DNA reads TGTGCCAGCAGTTTCTCGACAGAGTCCTTCTCCTACGAGCAGTACTTC. This sequence encodes CASSFSTESFSYEQYF.

This clonotype was seen more than once but under ten times. The V and J genes are TRBV28 and TRBJ2-3; D uncertain. The V gene lost 6 bases and the J gene lost 2 bases, with 9 bases spanning the gap. In germline, CDR1 is MDHEN, CDR2 SYDVKM. CDR3 length: 13 residues. The CDR3: CASSPRVTDTQYF. The CDR3 DNA sequence: TGTGCCAGCAGCCCCCGGGTCACAGATACGCAGTATTTT.